This T cell receptor beta chain came from a study of cytotoxic CD8 clonotypes in ibrutinib-treated CLL. About the research overall: Treatment had run for a median about 11 months, range 6 to 36, when response samples were taken. Study-wide results and limits: An increase in clonality occurred at ibrutinib response, followed by a return toward baseline at progression.

CDR3 length: 16 residues. Per the germline V gene, CDR1 is GTSNPN and CDR2 is SVGIG (reference sequence). Trimming stripped 7 bases from V and 7 bases from J, with 28 bases between. The protocol was immunoSEQ multiplex PCR, while the TCRdb copy is restricted to in-frame clones and leaves out a portion. Among approximately 190,000 clones listed, nearly 80% were seen once. About 2 micrograms of genomic DNA, which was extracted from cryopreserved PBMCs, served as the material used for the TCR beta libraries. Note on this clone: What it recognizes is unknown.

The input for sequencing was PBMCs, taken after 12 months of ibrutinib treatment. The sequence was obtained from a human donor with chronic lymphocytic leukemia. The chain links TRBV30 to TRBJ2-5; D is undetermined. In nucleotides, the CDR3 is TGTGCCTCCTCCCTGGGATTCCGGGCCCGAGAAGGGACCCAGTACTTC. Its translation: CASSLGFRAREGTQYF.